The present entry profiles one T cell receptor (beta chain) with its context. Its antigen is undetermined. This CDR3 comprises 14 residues. V shed 1 base and J shed 6 bases, with 13 bases lying between them. Germline values: CDR1 SGHTA, CDR2 FQGNSA. The source of the sample is a study of T cell repertoires in aging, cancer and after chemotherapy. On the study more broadly: Pre- and post-chemotherapy samples were paired from glioblastoma patients treated with temozolomide-based therapy. Some 10 million TCR reads were in the whole dataset.

Rearranged V-D-J TRB sequences were amplified with a mixed TRB-A/B primer pool. TCRdb redid the calling of the multiplex PCR reads with MiXCR, one entry per CDR3 protein. Of roughly 5,300 distinct CDR3 sequences listed, about 30% are singletons. Findings and caveats of the study: Across the chemotherapy interval, each cancer cohort showed higher median generation probability, suggesting thymic rebound.

TCR beta rearrangements were amplified from peripheral blood genomic DNA. The chain uses TRBV7-2 and TRBJ2-7, with D unclear. The source material was blood. This clonotype originated in a human donor with a solid tumor. The CDR3 nucleotides read TGTGCCAGCAGCTTAGAGCTAAGCGCCGGCGAGCAGTACTTC. Translated, it gives CASSLELSAGEQYF.